This TCR beta chain was identified in a study of cytomegalovirus exposure and HLA in healthy donors. As concerns this clone: Its antigen remains unidentified.

The CDR3 spans 11 residues. Trimming took off 5 bases at V and 4 bases at J, with 6 bases between the two ends. Study results and caveats: A missense DCLRE1C variant was associated with V- and J-gene trimming of TCR beta chains in a later analysis, and an independent cohort replicated the association.

Healthy donors of bone marrow made up the group. 13 Jbeta primers and 60 Vbeta primers were used for the PCR. Sequencing was performed with immunoSEQ multiplex PCR; in TCRdb, only in-frame clones are kept and a portion is missing. The repertoire holds about 120,000 clones, with about 86% as singletons. Sequencing input: PBMCs. This receptor was taken from a woman between 40 and 55 years old in good health and CMV-seronegative. The chain is built from TRBV23-1 and TRBJ2-7; no clear D. TRBV23-1 qualifies as an ORF whose function is uncertain. The CDR3 sequence is CASSVEYEQYF. In nucleotides, the CDR3 is TGCGCCAGCAGTGTAGAGTACGAGCAGTACTTC.